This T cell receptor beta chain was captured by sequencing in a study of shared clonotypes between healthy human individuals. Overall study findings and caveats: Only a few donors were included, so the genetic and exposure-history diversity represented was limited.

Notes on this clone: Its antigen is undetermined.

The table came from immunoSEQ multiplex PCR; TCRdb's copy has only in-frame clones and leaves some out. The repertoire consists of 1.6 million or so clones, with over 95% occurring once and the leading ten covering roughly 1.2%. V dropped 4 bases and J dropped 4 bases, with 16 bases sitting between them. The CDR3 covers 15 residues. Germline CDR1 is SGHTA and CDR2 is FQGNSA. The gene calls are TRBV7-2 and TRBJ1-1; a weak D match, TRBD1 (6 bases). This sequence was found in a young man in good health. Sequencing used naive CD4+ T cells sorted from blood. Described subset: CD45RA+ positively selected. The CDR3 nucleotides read TGTGCCAGCAGCTCCGGAGGGGGAGCGGGCACTGAAGCTTTCTTT. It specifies CASSSGGGAGTEAFF.